This T cell receptor (beta chain) was profiled in a study of T cells after yellow fever vaccination. Overall study context: For low cell numbers, libraries were made with SMART-Seq v4 Ultra Low Input. The study, taken as a whole, reports: A small share of clonotypes appeared in both CD4 and CD8 compartments. Weaker, the secondary response had a peak occurring faster, on day 5 versus 15. The bulk population could contribute abundant contaminating clonotypes to FACS-sorted repertoires.

This clonotype was detected only a few times. Its antigen is currently unknown. One entry per CDR3 protein results from TCRdb running MiXCR on the 5' RACE reads. The sample contains about 300,000 distinct CDR3 sequences, 3% to 4.5% of which appear only once. J lost 7 bases, V lost 6 bases, and 11 bases had no gene match. CDR1 MNHEY and CDR2 SVGEGT come from the germline V gene. The CDR3 is made up of 15 amino acids. The clonotype originates from a man between 18 and 35 years old who received the YFV17D yellow fever vaccine. The chain recombines TRBV6-2 or TRBV6-3 with TRBJ1-2; 10 positions match TRBD1. Source: PBMCs, taken 5 days after the yellow fever booster vaccination. DNA of the CDR3: TGTGCCAGCAGAACTCCGGGACAGGGGTTGGTTGGCTACACCTTC. It encodes CASRTPGQGLVGYTF.